The clone carrying this T cell receptor (beta chain) was found a few times. Its antigen is not identified. This sample is drawn from a study of CD8 T cells in ankylosing spondylitis. Trimming removed 3 bases at V and 6 bases at J, with 9 bases between. Germline-derived CDR1 and CDR2 are SGHTA and FQGNSA. CDR3 length equals 13 residues. Findings and limits, study-wide: The study identified a TCR beta motif of several highly homologous variants that appeared characteristic of ankylosing spondylitis blood.

TCRdb re-derived calls from the 5' RACE reads in MiXCR, one entry per CDR3 protein. The profile shows about 330,000 distinct CDR3 sequences, 6.5% to 10% of them singletons. The TCR originated in a male donor with ankylosing spondylitis. This chain uses TRBV7-2 with TRBJ2-1, with D unresolved. Sequencing input: blood, either unsorted or a sorted T cell fraction (not recorded which). The CDR3 sequence is CASSFGYGNEQFF. The CDR3 DNA reads as TGTGCCAGCAGCTTCGGATACGGCAATGAGCAGTTCTTC.